These 16 T cell receptor beta chains were sequenced from one sample in a study of regulatory T cells in long-lasting Graves disease (dated by TCRdb to about 2021). The time point label for this specimen denotes: persistent/refractory GD, antithyroid drugs over 5 years with positive TRAb. RNA was extracted from PBMCs in TRIzol for both TCR sequencing and RNA sequencing. The library came from multiplex PCR. Sequencing used an Illumina HiSeq 4000. iRepertoire HTBI primers and Arm-PCR amplification of CDR3 regions were used to construct TCR beta libraries. TCRdb trimmed public reads at Q25 via fastp, called clones via MiXCR and kept in-frame beta chains. Duplicate CDR3 protein sequences are folded into a single record with the most common DNA and genes. The sample table records about 470,000 distinct CDR3 sequences; 20% to 25% of these occur just once. The biggest ten clones account for about 7% of the sample.

This material consisted of peripheral blood mononuclear cells (PBMCs), taken when the disease was refractory, from a patient treated with antithyroid drugs. The receptor source for this set is a female donor with Graves disease.

Turning to this clonotype: Germline and junction disagree at one end, which may indicate a read error. The chain employs TRBV12-3 or TRBV12-4 and TRBJ1-2; 9 bases are a match to TRBD1. The CDR3 is made up of 13 amino acids. The CDR3: CASSLDRGYGCTF. DNA of the CDR3: TGTGCCAGCAGTTTGGACAGGGGCTATGGCTGCACCTTC.

This clonotype has a count of ten or more. This rearrangement joins TRBV7-2 to TRBJ2-5, with a weak D call TRBD1 (6 bases). Germline V lookup: CDR1 SGHTA, CDR2 FQGNSA. The V gene lost 5 bases and the J gene lost 2 bases, with 15 bases spanning the gap. This CDR3 is built from 15 residues. CDR3 nucleotides: TGTGCCAGCAGCCTGAGGACAACAGGGCAAGAGACCCAGTACTTC. This translates into CASSLRTTGQETQYF. The full variable domain, rest sourced from reference TRBV7-2 and TRBJ2-5, is GAGVSQSPSNKVTEKGKDVELRCDPISGHTALYWYRQSLGQGLEFLIYFQGNSAPDKSGLPSDRFSAERTGGSVSTLTIQRTQQEDSAVYLCASSLRTTGQETQYFGPGTRLLVL.

There are a few counts of this clonotype. This chain connects TRBV20-1 to TRBJ1-5; D gene uncertain. The CDR3 extends over 15 amino acids. V lost 1 base to trimming and J lost 0 bases, with 10 bases between them. Germline lookup yields CDR1 DFQATT and CDR2 SNEGSKA (reference sequence). The CDR3 DNA reads TGCAGTGCTAGAGTGGCACCCGATAGCAATCAGCCCCAGCATTTT. Translation: CSARVAPDSNQPQHF.

This clonotype was picked up many times. The chain couples TRBV28 to TRBJ1-2; no definite D call. Germline CDR1 is MDHEN and CDR2 is SYDVKM. The V end was cut by 5 bases, the J end by 6 bases, with 10 bases between. The CDR3 extends over 12 amino acids. CDR3 in amino acids: CASSISPNGYTF. The CDR3 DNA reads as TGTGCCAGCAGTATAAGCCCAAATGGCTACACCTTC.

This clonotype was picked up many times. The rearrangement links TRBV12-3 or TRBV12-4 to TRBJ1-1; D is unclear. The CDR3 spans 14 residues. The V end lost 3 bases, the J end lost 5 bases, and 13 bases lay between the germline ends. In DNA form, the CDR3 reads TGTGCCAGCAGTTTGGTGTCCAGGCGGACTGAAGCTTTCTTT. Amino acids: CASSLVSRRTEAFF.

The genes are TRBV28 and TRBJ2-7; a possible D gene is TRBD1 (6 bases). Deletions cut 4 bases from V and 2 bases from J, with 24 bases between. Germline V lookup: CDR1 MDHEN, CDR2 SYDVKM. CDR3 length equals 18 residues. This CDR3 is CASSSTPQTGGWAYEQYF. DNA for the CDR3: TGTGCCAGCAGTTCCACCCCCCAGACAGGTGGATGGGCCTACGAGCAGTACTTC. The full variable domain, its missing parts supplied by reference TRBV28 and TRBJ2-7, is DVKVTQSSRYLVKRTGEKVFLECVQDMDHENMFWYRQDPGLGLRLIYFSYDVKMKEKGDIPEGYSVSREKKERFSLILESASTNQTSMYLCASSSTPQTGGWAYEQYFGPGTRLTVT.

Many counts were recorded for this clonotype. The chain employs TRBV6-5 and TRBJ2-5; D remains unclear. Germline V gives CDR1 MNHEY, CDR2 SVGAGI. The V gene lost 2 bases and the J gene lost 5 bases, with 15 bases spanning the gap. The CDR3 consists of 15 residues. In nucleotides, the CDR3 is TGTGCCAGCAGTTACCCGCTGCCAACGGTTGAGACCCAGTACTTC. Protein: CASSYPLPTVETQYF.

This clonotype was counted many times. The gene calls are TRBV27 and TRBJ2-2; D is ambiguous. Trimming removed 5 bases at V and 0 bases at J, with 1 base between. This CDR3 spans 12 amino acids. The V gene's germline CDR1 is MNHEY and CDR2 SMNVEV (reference sequence). The DNA for the CDR3 is TGTGCCAGCAGTCCGAACACCGGGGAGCTGTTTTTT. Translation: CASSPNTGELFF.

This clonotype occurred many times. J is TRBJ1-4 and V is TRBV2; no definite D call. From germline, CDR1 is SNHLY and CDR2 FYNNEI. There are 12 residues in the CDR3. Trimming removed 6 bases from V and 10 bases from J, with 12 bases in between. CDR3 protein: CASRASGAKLFF. CDR3 in DNA: TGTGCCAGCAGGGCCTCGGGCGCAAAACTGTTTTTT.

This clonotype appeared many times. This rearrangement joins TRBV6-5 to TRBJ2-7, with 10 bases aligning to TRBD2. The CDR3 is 15 residues long. Looked up from germline, CDR1 is MNHEY and CDR2 is SVGAGI. Trimming took 1 base from V and 3 from J; bases not matched to a gene: 3. The CDR3 is CASSYFASGGYEQYF. The CDR3 DNA sequence: TGTGCCAGCAGTTACTTCGCTAGCGGGGGCTACGAGCAGTACTTC.

Remarks on this clonotype: This may come from a read error, since a much larger clone is one base off. This chain connects TRBV28 to TRBJ1-2, with a tentative D call TRBD1 (6 bases). This CDR3 region has 13 residues. V was shortened by 11 bases and J by 2 bases, with 15 bases between the two germline ends. Per the germline V gene, CDR1 is MDHEN and CDR2 is SYDVKM. CDR3 sequence: CAAIRDNNYGYTF. The CDR3 coding sequence is TGTGCCGCAATACGGGACAACAACTATGGCTACACCTTC.

This clonotype has just a few counts. The rearrangement joins TRBV29-1 to TRBJ2-5; 7 positions agree with TRBD2. Germline V gene sequence: CDR1 SQVTM, CDR2 ANQGSEA. V dropped 7 bases and J dropped 1; count of bases not matched to a gene: 12. This CDR3 has 15 residues. The CDR3 here is CSAKGSGVRQETQYF. DNA of the CDR3: TGCAGCGCGAAGGGGAGCGGGGTACGCCAAGAGACCCAGTACTTC.

This rearrangement joins TRBV10-2 to TRBJ2-7; D ambiguous. CDR3 length: 13 residues. Germline values: CDR1 WSHSY, CDR2 SAAADI. Trimming removed 2 bases from V and 3 bases from J, with 8 bases in between. The CDR3 is CASSEGSHYEQYF. The CDR3 DNA sequence: TGCGCCAGCAGTGAGGGCAGCCACTACGAGCAGTACTTC.

This clonotype was counted ten times or more. The chain is built from TRBV6-1 and TRBJ1-5; 7 nucleotides line up with TRBD1. This CDR3 is 14 amino acids long. Trimming cost V 7 bases and J 4 bases; bases outside gene matches: 7. CDR1 is MNHNS, CDR2 SASEGT, per germline. The CDR3 spells CASTFGTENQPQHF. Written as DNA, the CDR3 is TGTGCCAGCACCTTCGGGACAGAGAATCAGCCCCAGCATTTT.

This clonotype was seen repeatedly, ten times or more. For the CDR3, the DNA is TGTGCCAGCAGCTTAGTTAGCGGTTTCCAAGAGACCCAGTACTTC. This translates into CASSLVSGFQETQYF. This rearrangement joins TRBV7-2 to TRBJ2-5; possibly TRBD2 for D (6 bases). This CDR3 is built from 15 residues. Germline V lookup: CDR1 SGHTA, CDR2 FQGNSA. V lost 1 base to trimming and J lost 1 base, with 10 bases between them.

This clonotype was found a few times. The J gene is TRBJ2-5, the V gene TRBV19; tentative D call: TRBD1 (7 bases). The length of the CDR3 is 16 residues. Germline V gene data show CDR1 as LNHDA and CDR2 as SQIVND (reference sequence). V gave up 1 base and J gave up 5 bases, with 17 bases separating them. The CDR3 loop reads CASSIARTGGIETQYF. In DNA, the CDR3 is TGTGCCAGTAGTATAGCCCGGACAGGAGGGATTGAGACCCAGTACTTC. The full variable domain, its missing parts supplied by reference TRBV19 and TRBJ2-5, is DGGITQSPKYLFRKEGQNVTLSCEQNLNHDAMYWYRQDPGQGLRLIYYSQIVNDFQKGDIAEGYSVSREKKESFPLTVTSAQKNPTAFYLCASSIARTGGIETQYFGPGTRLLVL.